Listed below are T cell receptor beta chains from one sample, sequenced in a study of PD-L1 blockade in urothelial cancer. Profiled with immunoSEQ multiplex PCR; TCRdb holds only in-frame clones, not every one. The sample has 120,000 or so clones, roughly 83% seen once; the top ten hold 2% to 2.5%. This specimen consisted of PBMCs, obtained around atezolizumab (anti-PD-L1) treatment. These receptors were obtained from a man between 50 and 59 years old with urothelial cancer. CDR3s include the opening cysteine and the closing phenylalanine or tryptophan. A D gene is named only where the DNA matches it firmly. Size is stated for part of the rows, as once, few or many counts, or as a class when the clone is expanded.

DNA	CDR3	size	J	D	V
TGCGCCAGCAGCTCCGGACTAGCGGGGCCCTACAATGAGCAGTTCTTC	CASSSGLAGPYNEQFF	-	TRBJ2-1	TRBD2	TRBV5-1
TGTGCCAGCAGCGGGGGACAGGGGGGTCGGGAGACCCAGTACTTC	CASSGGQGGRETQYF	-	TRBJ2-5	TRBD1	TRBV9
TGCAGCGTTGTCCAGCGGGAGGGCCTCGAGCAGTACTTC	CSVVQREGLEQYF	few	TRBJ2-7	TRBD2	TRBV29-1
TGTGCCAGCAGTGAAGGCGTAGTTCGAGAGGCGCAGTATTTT	CASSEGVVREAQYF	-	TRBJ2-3	-	TRBV25-1
TGTGCCAGTAGTTCAGGACTAGCGGGAGGGCCGATAGATACGCAGTATTTT	CASSSGLAGGPIDTQYF	-	TRBJ2-3	TRBD2	TRBV19
TGTGCCAGCAGCCGACGTACAGGGCCCTACACCTTC	CASSRRTGPYTF	few	TRBJ1-2	-	TRBV7-8
TGTGCCAGTAGTATAGACAGGGGAACCGGGGAGCTGTTTTTT	CASSIDRGTGELFF	-	TRBJ2-2	-	TRBV19
TGTGCCAGCTCATATACCAGGAACACTGAAGCTTTCTTT	CASSYTRNTEAFF	-	TRBJ1-1	-	TRBV18
TGTGCCAGCAGCTCAATAGGGGGACAAGAGACCCAGTACTTC	CASSSIGGQETQYF	-	TRBJ2-5	-	TRBV7-3
TGTGCCAGCAGAGGACAGGGGAAGTACTATGGCTACACCTTC	CASRGQGKYYGYTF	-	TRBJ1-2	TRBD1	TRBV6-1
TGCGCCAGCAGCCAAGACTACGGACAGCCGATGTCGGGCTACACCTTC	CASSQDYGQPMSGYTF	-	TRBJ1-2	-	TRBV4-1
TGTGCCACAACCCGGGTGGCTACTAATGAAAAACTGTTTTTT	CATTRVATNEKLFF	-	TRBJ1-4	-	TRBV6-6
TGTGCCAGCTTTAAGACAGGGGGGACCACTGAAGCTTTCTTT	CASFKTGGTTEAFF	-	TRBJ1-1	TRBD1	TRBV6-1
TGTGCCACGGCCAAGCTGGACAGGGAAGGTAGAGGCTACACCTTC	CATAKLDREGRGYTF	-	TRBJ1-2	TRBD1	TRBV19
TGTGCCAGCAGTTACTCAAATCGCAATGAGCAGTTCTTC	CASSYSNRNEQFF	-	TRBJ2-1	-	TRBV6-5
TGCGCCAGCAGCTCACAGGGGGATTACGATGGCTACACCTTC	CASSSQGDYDGYTF	-	TRBJ1-2	TRBD1	TRBV5-1
TGTGCCAGCAGGTATGGGGGAGGGATGGATCAGCCCCAGCATTTT	CASRYGGGMDQPQHF	-	TRBJ1-5	-	TRBV28
TGTGCCAGCAGCGAAGCGGGTTTTTCCTACAATGAGCAGTTCTTC	CASSEAGFSYNEQFF	-	TRBJ2-1	-	TRBV9
TGTGCCAGCAGCTCAAAGGCGGCAGCTTATGGCTACACCTTC	CASSSKAAAYGYTF	-	TRBJ1-2	-	TRBV5-4
TGCAGTGCCGCCAGGGGGCCCGAGCAGTACTTC	CSAARGPEQYF	-	TRBJ2-7	TRBD1	TRBV20-1
TGTGCCAGCAGAATCGGGGGTCGGGTTTATGGCTACACCTTC	CASRIGGRVYGYTF	-	TRBJ1-2	-	TRBV28
TGTGCCAGTAGTAGGCAGGGGGTGCTTTACGAGCAGTACTTC	CASSRQGVLYEQYF	-	TRBJ2-7	TRBD1	TRBV19
TGCAGCTTAGGGGCCACAGGGGGGGGCAATCAGCCCCAGCATTTT	CSLGATGGGNQPQHF	once	TRBJ1-5	TRBD1	TRBV29-1
TGTGCCAGCAGCCGTCCTCCGGGACAGGAGTCAGATGGCTACACCTTC	CASSRPPGQESDGYTF	-	TRBJ1-2	TRBD1	TRBV5-4
TGTGCCAGCACTCGGGGAAATCAGCCCCAGCATTTT	CASTRGNQPQHF	-	TRBJ1-5	-	TRBV7-9
TGTGCCAGCAGCTTGGGACTCCTTTCTGGGACTGAAGCTTTCTTT	CASSLGLLSGTEAFF	-	TRBJ1-1	-	TRBV5-4
TGTGCCACCAGCAGACAATTTAGGACTAGCACCGGGGAGCTGTTTTTT	CATSRQFRTSTGELFF	-	TRBJ2-2	TRBD2	TRBV15
TGTGCCAGCAGGGGACACATGAACACTGAAGCTTTCTTT	CASRGHMNTEAFF	-	TRBJ1-1	-	TRBV28
TGCGCCAGCAGCCAAGTCTTGACTAGCACAGATACGCAGTATTTT	CASSQVLTSTDTQYF	-	TRBJ2-3	-	TRBV4-1
TGTGCCAGCATCGAGGAGGACCACCGGTCCCCCTACGAGCAGTACTTC	CASIEEDHRSPYEQYF	-	TRBJ2-7	-	TRBV2
TGTGCCAGCAGCCGGACAGCGAACTATGGCTACACCTTC	CASSRTANYGYTF	-	TRBJ1-2	-	TRBV7-9
TGTGCCAGCAGGGACAGACAACAAGAGACCCAGTACTTC	CASRDRQQETQYF	-	TRBJ2-5	-	TRBV6-1
TGTGCCTGGAGTCTGGACAGGGCATCTTACAATTCACCCCTCCACTTT	CAWSLDRASYNSPLHF	-	TRBJ1-6	TRBD1	TRBV30
TGTGCCAGCAGCGTAGCCCCGACTAGCGGGAGCAACAATGAGCAGTTCTTC	CASSVAPTSGSNNEQFF	-	TRBJ2-1	TRBD2	TRBV9
TGCGCCAGCAGCCCTATGGGCCGGGAGGTCACAGATACGCAGTATTTT	CASSPMGREVTDTQYF	-	TRBJ2-3	TRBD2	TRBV4-1
TGTGCCAGCAGTGAATTAGGGCTAGCGGGAGTAGGATACGAGCAGTACTTC	CASSELGLAGVGYEQYF	-	TRBJ2-7	TRBD2	TRBV2
TGTGCCAGCAGTGGGGGCACCCCCCAGGGCTATGGCTACACCTTC	CASSGGTPQGYGYTF	-	TRBJ1-2	-	TRBV28
TGTGCCAGCAGCTTGGGGACGGGAGAAAAACTGTTTTTT	CASSLGTGEKLFF	-	TRBJ1-4	-	TRBV5-4
TGTGCCATTGCAGGGGGCAATGAGCAGTTCTTC	CAIAGGNEQFF	-	TRBJ2-1	TRBD1	TRBV10-3
TGTGCCAGCAGTGAGATAGCGGGAGGGAGCAGTGAGCAGTTCTTC	CASSEIAGGSSEQFF	few	TRBJ2-1	TRBD2	TRBV6-4
TGTGCCACCAGCAGAAGAGCCAGGGGACAAGAGACCCAGTACTTC	CATSRRARGQETQYF	-	TRBJ2-5	-	TRBV15
TGTGCCAGCAGTGCCCAGGGACAGGGGGCGCGAGGCTACACCTTC	CASSAQGQGARGYTF	-	TRBJ1-2	TRBD1	TRBV6-6
TGTGCCAGCAAACCAGAGGGGACTGGTGGGGAAAAACTGTTTTTT	CASKPEGTGGEKLFF	-	TRBJ1-4	-	TRBV28
TGTGCCAGCAGCCCCTCACCCCTTACAGGTCGGACGGGCAATCAGCCCCAGCATTTT	CASSPSPLTGRTGNQPQHF	-	TRBJ1-5	-	TRBV5-6
TGTGCCAGCAGCCCGAAACCTGGACTTCAAGCGGGATCGGAGCTGTTTTTT	CASSPKPGLQAGSELFF	-	TRBJ2-2	TRBD2	TRBV14
TGTGCCACCAGCAGAGGGGAGGGGAACACTGAAGCTTTCTTT	CATSRGEGNTEAFF	-	TRBJ1-1	-	TRBV15
TGTGCCTGGAGTAGGGGAATGTCGTCGTCAGATACGCAGTATTTT	CAWSRGMSSSDTQYF	-	TRBJ2-3	-	TRBV30
TGTGCCAGCATTTGGGGTAGCGGGACCCTCAATGAGCAGTTCTTC	CASIWGSGTLNEQFF	-	TRBJ2-1	TRBD2	TRBV6-6
TGTGCCAGCAGTCCCACCCGGGTTAGCGGGAGCACAGAGACCCAGTACTTC	CASSPTRVSGSTETQYF	-	TRBJ2-5	TRBD2	TRBV27
TGTGCCAGCAGCCCCGCGGGGACCCCCTGGAAAGCTTTCTTT	CASSPAGTPWKAFF	medium-sized	TRBJ1-1	-	TRBV7-3
TGTGCCAGCAGCTTGGGAGCGACCTACGAGCAGTACTTC	CASSLGATYEQYF	-	TRBJ2-7	-	TRBV11-2
TGCGCCAGCAGCTTGCATGTATGGACAGGGGGGAACGGGGAGCTGTTTTTT	CASSLHVWTGGNGELFF	once	TRBJ2-2	TRBD1	TRBV5-1